This is a list of T cell receptor beta chains from one sample in a study of T cells in narcolepsy. Clones were sequenced by immunoSEQ multiplex PCR, and TCRdb holds only the in-frame ones, with some missing. The top ten hold roughly 1.2% of the sample, which has around 42,000 clones, about nine tenths seen once. What was sequenced was CD45RA- memory CD4+ T cells from PBMCs. The receptors were sampled from a human donor with narcolepsy. The CDR3 runs from the conserved cysteine through the conserved F or W. The D gene is left open where the match is weak. Only part of the rows carry a size: once, few, many, or a class if the clone is expanded.

>TRBJ1-2|NA|TRBV7-2|once
CASSQSPWQGYYGYTF
TGTGCCAGCAGCCAAAGTCCGTGGCAGGGGTACTATGGCTACACCTTC
>TRBJ1-1|NA|TRBV7-2|NA
CASSPNPVNTEAFF
TGTGCCAGCAGTCCAAACCCGGTGAACACTGAAGCTTTCTTT
>TRBJ2-5|NA|TRBV6-1|NA
CASSEAAQTQYF
TGTGCCAGCAGTGAAGCTGCGCAGACCCAGTACTTC
>TRBJ1-2|NA|TRBV30|NA
CAWSGGVDYGYTF
TGTGCCTGGAGTGGGGGGGTTGATTATGGCTACACCTTC
>TRBJ2-2|NA|TRBV10-1|once
CASSVAGGTGELFF
TGCGCCAGCAGTGTGGCGGGTGGCACCGGGGAGCTGTTTTTT
>TRBJ1-2|NA|TRBV10-1|NA
CASSEVVGGGYTF
TGCGCCAGCAGTGAGGTGGTGGGTGGTGGCTACACCTTC
>TRBJ2-3|NA|TRBV5-4|NA
CASSFGTYGTDTQYF
TGTGCCAGCAGTTTTGGGACTTACGGCACAGATACGCAGTATTTT
>TRBJ2-3|NA|TRBV10-1|NA
CASRISVRKYTDTQYF
TGCGCCAGCAGGATCTCGGTAAGAAAATACACAGATACGCAGTATTTT
>TRBJ2-4|NA|TRBV11-2|NA
CASSSRDPVGDIQYF
TGTGCCAGCAGCTCCCGGGACCCGGTGGGAGACATTCAGTACTTC
>TRBJ2-5|NA|TRBV11-3|NA
CASSFRSLAQETQYF
TGTGCCAGCAGCTTCAGGAGCCTGGCTCAAGAGACCCAGTACTTC
>TRBJ2-7|TRBD2|TRBV6-5|NA
CASSEWGGRGEQYF
TGTGCCAGCAGTGAATGGGGAGGGCGGGGCGAGCAGTACTTC
>TRBJ2-3|TRBD2|TRBV13|NA
CASSLGSGRGIDTQYF
TGTGCCAGCAGCTTAGGTAGCGGGAGAGGCATTGATACGCAGTATTTT
>TRBJ1-2|NA|TRBV5-5|once
CASSVGGSTYGYTF
TGTGCCAGCAGCGTCGGGGGTAGTACCTATGGCTACACCTTC
>TRBJ1-5|NA|TRBV6-5|NA
CASSYRDSNQPQHF
TGTGCCAGCAGTTACAGGGATAGCAATCAGCCCCAGCATTTT
>TRBJ1-2|NA|TRBV5-1|NA
CASSKDGTYGYTF
TGCGCCAGCTCCAAGGACGGAACCTATGGCTACACCTTC
>TRBJ2-1|NA|TRBV5-1|once
CASSIRGDNEQFF
TGCGCCAGCAGCATACGAGGGGACAATGAGCAGTTCTTC
>TRBJ1-1|TRBD1|TRBV30|NA
CAWRRGLNTEAFF
TGTGCCTGGAGAAGGGGGCTGAACACTGAAGCTTTCTTT
>TRBJ2-3|TRBD2|TRBV29-1|NA
CSAGPGLGTDTQYF
TGCAGCGCGGGACCGGGACTAGGGACAGATACGCAGTATTTT
>TRBJ2-7|NA|TRBV2|once
CASTARTYEQYF
TGTGCCAGCACGGCCAGAACCTACGAGCAGTACTTC
>TRBJ2-7|NA|TRBV10-3|NA
CAISESGTSYEQYF
TGTGCCATCAGTGAGTCTGGGACTTCGTACGAGCAGTACTTC
>TRBJ1-1|NA|TRBV7-2|once
CASSLAGTGTAFF
TGTGCCAGCAGCTTAGCTGGAACAGGTACGGCTTTCTTT
>TRBJ2-3|NA|TRBV6-6|NA
CASSPDSDTQYF
TGTGCCAGCAGTCCAGACAGTGATACGCAGTATTTT
>TRBJ2-3|TRBD2|TRBV28|NA
CASSLGGLASNTQYF
TGTGCCAGCAGTTTAGGGGGACTAGCGAGTAATACGCAGTATTTT
>TRBJ2-2|NA|TRBV7-9|once
CASQLDGGELFF
TGTGCCAGTCAGTTGGACGGGGGGGAGCTGTTTTTT
>TRBJ2-7|TRBD2|TRBV11-3|NA
CASSHGTSGVPYEQYF
TGTGCCAGCAGCCACGGGACTAGCGGGGTCCCCTACGAGCAGTACTTC
>TRBJ1-2|NA|TRBV6-6|NA
CAIPSYRGAGYTF
TGTGCCATCCCTAGTTATCGGGGTGCTGGCTACACCTTC
>TRBJ2-7|NA|TRBV18|NA
CASSGRASSYEQYF
TGTGCCAGCTCGGGGCGGGCCAGCTCCTACGAGCAGTACTTC
>TRBJ2-5|TRBD2|TRBV6-5|NA
CASSRSSGSRETQYF
TGTGCCAGCAGCCGATCTAGCGGGAGTCGGGAGACCCAGTACTTC
>TRBJ2-5|NA|TRBV18|NA
CASSNEGHALETQYF
TGTGCCAGCTCGAACGAAGGACATGCTCTAGAGACCCAGTACTTC
>TRBJ2-5|NA|TRBV2|NA
CASPRDYQETQYF
TGTGCCAGCCCGAGGGACTACCAAGAGACCCAGTACTTC
>TRBJ2-1|NA|TRBV18|NA
CASSPISGEQFF
TGTGCCAGCTCACCAATTAGTGGAGAGCAGTTCTTC
>TRBJ2-4|TRBD1|TRBV11-3|NA
CASRPQGAMDIQYF
TGTGCCAGCAGACCCCAGGGGGCTATGGACATTCAGTACTTC
>TRBJ2-7|NA|TRBV6-5|once
CASIRDGQTYEQYF
TGTGCCAGCATCCGGGACGGGCAGACCTACGAGCAGTACTTC
>TRBJ2-1|NA|TRBV29-1|NA
CSVRTGEQFF
TGCAGCGTCCGGACGGGGGAGCAGTTCTTC
>TRBJ2-5|TRBD2|TRBV29-1|NA
CSAWGLAGGTTQYF
TGCAGCGCCTGGGGACTAGCGGGAGGGACGACCCAGTACTTC